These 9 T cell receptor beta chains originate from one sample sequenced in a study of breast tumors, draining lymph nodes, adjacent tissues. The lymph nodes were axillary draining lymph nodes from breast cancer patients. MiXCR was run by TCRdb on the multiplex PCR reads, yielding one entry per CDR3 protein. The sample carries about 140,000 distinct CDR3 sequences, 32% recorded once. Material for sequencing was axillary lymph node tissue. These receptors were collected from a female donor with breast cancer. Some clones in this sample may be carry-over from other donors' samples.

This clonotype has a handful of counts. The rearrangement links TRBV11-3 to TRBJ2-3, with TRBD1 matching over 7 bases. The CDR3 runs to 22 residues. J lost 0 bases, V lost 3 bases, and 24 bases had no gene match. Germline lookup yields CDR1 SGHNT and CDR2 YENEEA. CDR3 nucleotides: TGTGCCAGCAGCTTTTTTGAAAGGGGGCGCGTTGTGAGTAAAGCTAGCACAGATACGCAGTATTTT. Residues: CASSFFERGRVVSKASTDTQYF. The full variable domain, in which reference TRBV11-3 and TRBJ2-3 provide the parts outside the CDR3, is EAGVVQSPRYKIIEKKQPVAFWCNPISGHNTLYWYLQNLGQGPELLIRYENEEAVDDSQLPKDRFSAERLKGVDSTLKIQPAELGDSAVYLCASSFFERGRVVSKASTDTQYFGPGTRLTVL.

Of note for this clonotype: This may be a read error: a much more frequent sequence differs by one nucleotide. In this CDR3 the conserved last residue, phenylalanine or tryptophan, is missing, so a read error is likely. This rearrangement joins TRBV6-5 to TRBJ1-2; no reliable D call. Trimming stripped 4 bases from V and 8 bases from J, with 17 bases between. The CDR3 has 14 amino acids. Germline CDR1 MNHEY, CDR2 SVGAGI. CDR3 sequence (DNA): TGTGCCAGCAGTTCCGGGGTCCAATCTGGGGGCTACACCCTC. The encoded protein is CASSSGVQSGGYTL.

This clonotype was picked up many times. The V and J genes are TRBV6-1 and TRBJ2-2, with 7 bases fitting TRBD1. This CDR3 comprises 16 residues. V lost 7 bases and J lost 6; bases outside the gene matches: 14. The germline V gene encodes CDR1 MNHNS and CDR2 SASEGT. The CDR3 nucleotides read TGTGCCAGCATCAACGACAGGGCGATTCGGTCCGGGGAGCTGTTTTTT. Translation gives CASINDRAIRSGELFF.

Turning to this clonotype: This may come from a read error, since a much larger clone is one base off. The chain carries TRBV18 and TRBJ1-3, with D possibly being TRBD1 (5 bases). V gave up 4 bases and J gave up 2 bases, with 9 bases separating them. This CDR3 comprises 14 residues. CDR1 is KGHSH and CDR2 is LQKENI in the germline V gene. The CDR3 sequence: CASSLRDAGNTIYF. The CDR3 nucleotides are TGTGCCAGCTCACTCAGGGACGCTGGAAACACCATATATTTT.

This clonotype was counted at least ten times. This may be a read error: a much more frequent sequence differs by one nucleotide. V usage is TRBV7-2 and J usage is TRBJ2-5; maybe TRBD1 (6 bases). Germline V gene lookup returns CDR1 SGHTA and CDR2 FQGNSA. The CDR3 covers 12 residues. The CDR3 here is CASSLGQKTQHF. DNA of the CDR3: TGTGCCAGCAGCTTGGGACAAAAGACCCAGCACTTC.

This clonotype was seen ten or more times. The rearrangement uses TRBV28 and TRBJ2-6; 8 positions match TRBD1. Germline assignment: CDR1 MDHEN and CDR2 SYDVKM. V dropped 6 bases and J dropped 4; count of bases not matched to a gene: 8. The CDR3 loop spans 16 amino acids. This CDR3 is CASRARGQAGANVLTF. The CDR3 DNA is TGTGCCAGCAGAGCCAGGGGGCAAGCAGGGGCCAACGTCCTGACTTTC.

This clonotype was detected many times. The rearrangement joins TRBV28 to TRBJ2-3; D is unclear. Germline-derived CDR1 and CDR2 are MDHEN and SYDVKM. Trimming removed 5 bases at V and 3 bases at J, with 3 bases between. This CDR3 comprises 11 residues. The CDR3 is CASSQTDTQYF. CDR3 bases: TGTGCCAGCAGTCAAACAGATACGCAGTATTTT.

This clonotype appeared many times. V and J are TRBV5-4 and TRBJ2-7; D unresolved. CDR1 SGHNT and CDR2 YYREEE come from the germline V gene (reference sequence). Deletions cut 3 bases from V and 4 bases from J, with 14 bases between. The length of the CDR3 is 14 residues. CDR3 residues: CASSSPSASYEQYF. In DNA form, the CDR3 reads TGTGCCAGCAGCTCCCCTTCCGCCTCGTACGAGCAGTACTTC.

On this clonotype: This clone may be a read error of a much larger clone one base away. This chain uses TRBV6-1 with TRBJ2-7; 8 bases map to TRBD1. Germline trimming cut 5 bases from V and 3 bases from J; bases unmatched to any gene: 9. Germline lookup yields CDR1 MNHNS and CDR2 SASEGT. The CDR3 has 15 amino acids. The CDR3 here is CASSRLQGVYYEQYF. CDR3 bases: TGTGCCAGCAGTCGGTTACAGGGGGTTTACTACGAGCAGTACTTC.